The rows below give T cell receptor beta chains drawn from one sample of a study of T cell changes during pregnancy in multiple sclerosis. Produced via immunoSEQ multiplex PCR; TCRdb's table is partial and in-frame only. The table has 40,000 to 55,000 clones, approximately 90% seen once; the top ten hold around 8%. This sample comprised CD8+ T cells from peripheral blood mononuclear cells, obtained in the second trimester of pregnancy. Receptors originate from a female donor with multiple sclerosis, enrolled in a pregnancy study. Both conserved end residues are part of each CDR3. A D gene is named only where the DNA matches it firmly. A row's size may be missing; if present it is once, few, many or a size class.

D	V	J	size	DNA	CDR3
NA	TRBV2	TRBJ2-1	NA	TGTGCCAGCACCCCAGGTCCTTACAATGAGCAGTTCTTC	CASTPGPYNEQFF
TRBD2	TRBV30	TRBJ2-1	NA	TGTGCCTGGAGTGGCTGGGGCGCGGGAGGGGGCAATGAGCAGTTCTTC	CAWSGWGAGGGNEQFF
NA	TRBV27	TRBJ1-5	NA	TGTGCCAGCAGTTCGATTACAGGGAAGGAACAGCCCCAGCATTTT	CASSSITGKEQPQHF
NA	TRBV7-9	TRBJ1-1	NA	TGTGCCAGCAGCCTATCCTGGGCCACTGAAGCTTTCTTT	CASSLSWATEAFF
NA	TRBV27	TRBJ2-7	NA	TGTGCCAGCAGCGCAGACGGATACGGGTCCTACGAGCAGTACTTC	CASSADGYGSYEQYF
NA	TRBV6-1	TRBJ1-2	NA	TGTGCCAGCAGTGAAAGGGTCCTAGCGTATGGCTACACCTTC	CASSERVLAYGYTF
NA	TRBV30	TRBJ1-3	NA	TGTGCCTGGAGTGTTTTTCACTACAGGGTGCGGACCTCTGGAAACACCATATATTTT	CAWSVFHYRVRTSGNTIYF
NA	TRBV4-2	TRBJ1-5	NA	TGTGCCAGCAGCCAAGATTGGGAGAACAATCAGCCCCAGCATTTT	CASSQDWENNQPQHF
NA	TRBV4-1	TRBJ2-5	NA	TGCGCCAGCAGCCTATTGGCGGGGCAAGAGACCCAGTACTTC	CASSLLAGQETQYF
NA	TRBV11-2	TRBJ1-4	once	TGTGCCAGCAGCTTACGACGGCGGACTAATGAAAAACTGTTTTTT	CASSLRRRTNEKLFF
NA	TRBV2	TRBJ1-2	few	TGTGCCACCGTGGGTAATTGGGTGGGGAGTACGCCATATGGCTACACCTTC	CATVGNWVGSTPYGYTF
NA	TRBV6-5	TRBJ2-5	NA	TGTGCCAGCAGTTACCATACAGGGATGGGGGAGACCCAGTACTTC	CASSYHTGMGETQYF
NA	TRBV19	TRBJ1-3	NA	TGTGCCAGTAGCCCCCTGGCAGTGGGAAACACCATATATTTT	CASSPLAVGNTIYF
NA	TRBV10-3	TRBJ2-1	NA	TGTGCCATCAGGCACCTAACAGGGTTGGAGCAGTTCTTC	CAIRHLTGLEQFF
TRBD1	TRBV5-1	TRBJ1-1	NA	TGCGCCAGCAGCTTACTCGGGACAGGGGACGGCAGTAAAGCTGAAGCTTTCTTT	CASSLLGTGDGSKAEAFF
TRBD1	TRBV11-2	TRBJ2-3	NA	TGTGCCAGCAGCTTCGGACAGGGAACAGATACGCAGTATTTT	CASSFGQGTDTQYF
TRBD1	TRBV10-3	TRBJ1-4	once	TGTGCCATCAGTGAGTCCCTGATAGGGACAGGCCGATTTTTT	CAISESLIGTGRFF
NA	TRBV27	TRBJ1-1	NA	TGTGCCAGCAGTTTATCTGTAGACTCCACAAGTGAAGCTTTCTTT	CASSLSVDSTSEAFF
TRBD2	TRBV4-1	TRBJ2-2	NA	TGCGCCAGCAGCCAACTAACTAGCGGGGGGGCCGGAGGCACCGGGGAGCTGTTTTTT	CASSQLTSGGAGGTGELFF
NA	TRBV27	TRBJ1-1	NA	TGTGCCAGCAGTGAATGGGGGACTGAGAACACTGAAGCTTTCTTC	CASSEWGTENTEAFF
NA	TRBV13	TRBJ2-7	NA	TGTGCCAGCAGCTTAGGCCTTGAGAGTAGCGAGCAGTACTTC	CASSLGLESSEQYF
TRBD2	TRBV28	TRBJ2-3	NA	TGTGCCAGCAGTTTGCCTAGCGGGGGGGGGTGGACAGATACGCAGTATTTT	CASSLPSGGGWTDTQYF
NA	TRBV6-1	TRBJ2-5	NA	TGTGCCAGCAGTGAAGTTGGGGGGGGCGGGGAAGAGACCCAGTACTTC	CASSEVGGGGEETQYF
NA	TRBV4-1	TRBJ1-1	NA	TGCGCCAGCAGCCAAGATCTCAGGGAAAGGGGGATGAACACTGAAGCTTTCTTT	CASSQDLRERGMNTEAFF
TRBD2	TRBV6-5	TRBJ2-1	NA	TGTGCCAGCAGCAAGGGACTAGCGGGCGTAAGTGAGCAGTTCTTC	CASSKGLAGVSEQFF
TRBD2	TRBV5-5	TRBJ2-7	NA	TGTGCCAGCAGCCTCCTAACTAGCGGGGGTGACGAGCAGTACTTC	CASSLLTSGGDEQYF
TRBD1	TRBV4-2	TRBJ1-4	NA	TGTGCCAGCAGCCAAGACACCGGGACAGGGGGTGAAAAACTGTTTTTT	CASSQDTGTGGEKLFF
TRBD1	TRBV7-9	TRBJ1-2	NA	TGTGCCAGCAGCCCACAGGGGATCTATGGCTACACCTTC	CASSPQGIYGYTF
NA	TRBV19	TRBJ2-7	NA	TGTGCCAGTAGTATAGACGCGGAGGTCTCCGAGCAGTACTTC	CASSIDAEVSEQYF
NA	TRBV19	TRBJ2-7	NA	TGTGCCAGTAGTATAGATCCAGAGGGCGGGGAGCAGTACTTC	CASSIDPEGGEQYF
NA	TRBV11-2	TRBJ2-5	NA	TGTGCCAGCAGCTTAGCATTGGCACCGCAAGAGACCCAGTACTTC	CASSLALAPQETQYF
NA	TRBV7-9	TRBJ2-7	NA	TGTGCCAGCAGCTTAGCAAGGGGCCAGATTTACGAGCAGTACTTC	CASSLARGQIYEQYF
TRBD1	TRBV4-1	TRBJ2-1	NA	TGCGCCAGCAGCCAAGGTTGGGGACAGCCTACCAATGAGCAGTTCTTC	CASSQGWGQPTNEQFF
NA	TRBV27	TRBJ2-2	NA	TGTGCCAGCAGTTTATCGAACGCCAGGGTGAGGTATATTGACACCGGGGAGCTGTTTTTT	CASSLSNARVRYIDTGELFF
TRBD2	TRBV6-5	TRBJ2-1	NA	TGTGCCAGCGTTGGCGGGGGGGGCAATGAGCAGTTCTTC	CASVGGGGNEQFF
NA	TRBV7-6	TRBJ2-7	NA	TGTGCCAGCAGCTTAGCGTGGGGGCAGGACGAGCAGTACTTC	CASSLAWGQDEQYF
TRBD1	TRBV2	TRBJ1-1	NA	TGTGCCAGCAGGGGACAGGGAATGAACACTGAAGCTTTCTTT	CASRGQGMNTEAFF
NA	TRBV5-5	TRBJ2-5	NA	TGTGCCAGCAGCTTGGGGGCGGAAAGGGGGGAGACCCAGTACTTC	CASSLGAERGETQYF
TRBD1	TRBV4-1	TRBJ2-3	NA	TGCGCCAGCAGCCCGGGACAGGGTTCCACAGATACGCAGTATTTT	CASSPGQGSTDTQYF
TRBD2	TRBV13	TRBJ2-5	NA	TGTGCCAGCAGTTTGGCCCTTCCGGTAGCGGGGAACCAGCAAGAGACCCAGTACTTC	CASSLALPVAGNQQETQYF